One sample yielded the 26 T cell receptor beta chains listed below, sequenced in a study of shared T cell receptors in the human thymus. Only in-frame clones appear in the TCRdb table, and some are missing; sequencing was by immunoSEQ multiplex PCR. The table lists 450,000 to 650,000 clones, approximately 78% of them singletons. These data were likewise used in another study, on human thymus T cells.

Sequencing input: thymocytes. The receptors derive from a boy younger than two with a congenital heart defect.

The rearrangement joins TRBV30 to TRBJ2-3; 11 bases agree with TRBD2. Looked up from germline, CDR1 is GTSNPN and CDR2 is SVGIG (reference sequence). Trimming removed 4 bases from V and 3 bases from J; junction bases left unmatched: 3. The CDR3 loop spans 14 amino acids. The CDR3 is CAWTSGRHTDTQYF. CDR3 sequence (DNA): TGTGCCTGGACTAGCGGGAGGCATACAGATACGCAGTATTTT.

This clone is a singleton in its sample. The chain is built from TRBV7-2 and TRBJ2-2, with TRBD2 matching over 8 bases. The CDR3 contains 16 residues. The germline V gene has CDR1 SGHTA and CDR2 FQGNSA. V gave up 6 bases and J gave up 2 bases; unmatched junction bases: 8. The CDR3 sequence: CASRHSGNFNTGELFF. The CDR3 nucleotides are TGTGCCAGCAGACATAGCGGGAACTTTAACACCGGGGAGCTGTTTTTT.

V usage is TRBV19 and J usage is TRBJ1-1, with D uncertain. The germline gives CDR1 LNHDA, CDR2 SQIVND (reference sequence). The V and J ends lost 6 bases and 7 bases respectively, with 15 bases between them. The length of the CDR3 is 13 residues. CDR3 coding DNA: TGTGCCAGTAGGCCCGGGTCGGCTGGTGAAGCTTTCTTT. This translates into CASRPGSAGEAFF.

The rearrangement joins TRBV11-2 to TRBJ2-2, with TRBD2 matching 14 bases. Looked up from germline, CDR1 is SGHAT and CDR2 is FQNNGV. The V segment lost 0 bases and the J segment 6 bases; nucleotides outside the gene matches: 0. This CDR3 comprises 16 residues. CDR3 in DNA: TGTGCCAGCAGCTTAGAGACTAGCGGGAGGGCCGGGGAGCTGTTTTTT. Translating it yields CASSLETSGRAGELFF.

The CDR3 bases are TGTGCCAGCAGCTCCCGACTAGCATGGAATGAGCAGTTCTTC. Translation gives CASSSRLAWNEQFF. The genes are TRBV11-2 and TRBJ2-1, with 7 bases aligning to TRBD2. The J segment lost 7 bases and the V segment lost 4 bases, leaving 7 bases of the junction unmatched. Germline loops: CDR1 SGHAT, CDR2 FQNNGV. The CDR3 is made up of 14 amino acids.

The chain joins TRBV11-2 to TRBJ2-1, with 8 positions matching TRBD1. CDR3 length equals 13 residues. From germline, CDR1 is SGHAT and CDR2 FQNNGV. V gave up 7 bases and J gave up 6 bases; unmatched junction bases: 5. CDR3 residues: CASTTGAINEQFF. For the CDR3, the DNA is TGTGCCAGCACGACAGGGGCGATCAATGAGCAGTTCTTC. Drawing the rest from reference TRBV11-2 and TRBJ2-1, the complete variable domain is EAGVAQSPRYKIIEKRQSVAFWCNPISGHATLYWYQQILGQGPKLLIQFQNNGVVDDSQLPKDRFSAERLKGVDSTLKIQPAKLEDSAVYLCASTTGAINEQFFGPGTRLTVL.

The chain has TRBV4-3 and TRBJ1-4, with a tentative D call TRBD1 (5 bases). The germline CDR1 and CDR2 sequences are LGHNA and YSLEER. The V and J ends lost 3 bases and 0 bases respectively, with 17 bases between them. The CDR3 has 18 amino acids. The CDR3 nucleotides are TGCGCCAGCAGCCACGTATCAGGGTATAGAGCAACTAATGAAAAACTGTTTTTT. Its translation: CASSHVSGYRATNEKLFF.

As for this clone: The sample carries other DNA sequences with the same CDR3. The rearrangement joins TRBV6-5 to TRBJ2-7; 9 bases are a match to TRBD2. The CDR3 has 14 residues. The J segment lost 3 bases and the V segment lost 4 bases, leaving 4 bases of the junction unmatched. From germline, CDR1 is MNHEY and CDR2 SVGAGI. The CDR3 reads CASSFAGGIYEQYF. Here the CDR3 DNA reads TGTGCCAGCAGTTTTGCGGGAGGGATCTACGAGCAGTACTTC.

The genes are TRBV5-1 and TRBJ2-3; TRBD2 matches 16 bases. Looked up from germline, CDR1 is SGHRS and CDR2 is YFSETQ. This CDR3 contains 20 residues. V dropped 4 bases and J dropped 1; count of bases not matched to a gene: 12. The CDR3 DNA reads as TGCGCCAGCAGCACGAACAGGGGACTAGCGGGAGGGTTTCGCACAGATACGCAGTATTTT. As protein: CASSTNRGLAGGFRTDTQYF.

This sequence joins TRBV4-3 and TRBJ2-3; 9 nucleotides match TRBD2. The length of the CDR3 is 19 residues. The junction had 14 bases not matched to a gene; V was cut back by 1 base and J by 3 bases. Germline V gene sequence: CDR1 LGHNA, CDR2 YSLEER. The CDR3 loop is CASSQGVAGGPLETDTQYF. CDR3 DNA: TGCGCCAGCAGCCAAGGAGTGGCGGGAGGGCCGTTAGAAACAGATACGCAGTATTTT.

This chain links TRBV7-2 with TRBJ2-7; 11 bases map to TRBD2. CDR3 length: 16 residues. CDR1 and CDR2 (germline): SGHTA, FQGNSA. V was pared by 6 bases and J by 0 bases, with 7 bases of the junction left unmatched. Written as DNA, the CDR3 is TGTGCCAGCAGTAAAGGGACTAGCGGTTACTCCTACGAGCAGTACTTC. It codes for CASSKGTSGYSYEQYF.

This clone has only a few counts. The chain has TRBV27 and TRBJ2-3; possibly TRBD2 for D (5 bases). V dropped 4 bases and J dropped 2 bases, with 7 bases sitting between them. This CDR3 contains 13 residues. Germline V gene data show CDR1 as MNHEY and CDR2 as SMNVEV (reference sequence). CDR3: CASSYGNTDTQYF. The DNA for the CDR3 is TGTGCCAGCAGTTACGGGAACACAGATACGCAGTATTTT.

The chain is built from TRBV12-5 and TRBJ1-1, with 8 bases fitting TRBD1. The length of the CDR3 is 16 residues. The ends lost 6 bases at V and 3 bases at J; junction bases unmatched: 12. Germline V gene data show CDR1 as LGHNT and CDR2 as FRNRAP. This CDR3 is CASGPGQEPGDTEAFF. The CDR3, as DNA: TGTGCTAGTGGCCCGGGACAGGAGCCTGGGGACACTGAAGCTTTCTTT.

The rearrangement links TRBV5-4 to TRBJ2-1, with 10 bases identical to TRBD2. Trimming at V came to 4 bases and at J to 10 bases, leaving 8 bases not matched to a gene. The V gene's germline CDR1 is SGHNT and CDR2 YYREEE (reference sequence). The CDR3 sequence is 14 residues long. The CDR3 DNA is TGTGCCAGCAGCAAGCGGGAGGGATTGGAGGAGCAGTTCTTC. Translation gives CASSKREGLEEQFF. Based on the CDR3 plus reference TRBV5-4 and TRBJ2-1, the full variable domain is ETGVTQSPTHLIKTRGQQVTLRCSSQSGHNTVSWYQQALGQGPQFIFQYYREEENGRGNFPPRFSGLQFPNYSSELNVNALELDDSALYLCASSKREGLEEQFFGPGTRLTVL.

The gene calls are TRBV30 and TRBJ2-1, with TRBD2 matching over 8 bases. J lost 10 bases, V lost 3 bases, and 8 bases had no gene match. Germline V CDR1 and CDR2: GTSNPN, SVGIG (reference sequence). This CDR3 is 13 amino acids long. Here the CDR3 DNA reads TGTGCCTGGAGCACTAGCGGCTACAGAGAGCAGTTCTTC. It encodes CAWSTSGYREQFF. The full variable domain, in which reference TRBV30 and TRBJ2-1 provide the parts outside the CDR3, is SQTIHQWPATLVQPVGSPLSLECTVEGTSNPNLYWYRQAAGRGLQLLFYSVGIGQISSEVPQNLSASRPQDRQFILSSKKLLLSDSGFYLCAWSTSGYREQFFGPGTRLTVL.

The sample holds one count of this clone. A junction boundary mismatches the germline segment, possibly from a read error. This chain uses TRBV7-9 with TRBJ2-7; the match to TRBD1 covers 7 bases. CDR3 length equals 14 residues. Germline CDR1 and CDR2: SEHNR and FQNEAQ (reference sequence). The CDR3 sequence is CAGSRDREGYEQYF. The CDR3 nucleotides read TGTGCCGGCAGCAGAGACAGGGAAGGGTACGAGCAGTACTTC.

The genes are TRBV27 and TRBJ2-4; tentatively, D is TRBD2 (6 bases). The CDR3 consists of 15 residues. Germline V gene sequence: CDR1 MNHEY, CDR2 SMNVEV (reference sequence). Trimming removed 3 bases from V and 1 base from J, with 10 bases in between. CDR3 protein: CASSLGGVAKNIQYF. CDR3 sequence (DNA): TGTGCCAGCAGTTTGGGGGGAGTGGCCAAAAACATTCAGTACTTC.

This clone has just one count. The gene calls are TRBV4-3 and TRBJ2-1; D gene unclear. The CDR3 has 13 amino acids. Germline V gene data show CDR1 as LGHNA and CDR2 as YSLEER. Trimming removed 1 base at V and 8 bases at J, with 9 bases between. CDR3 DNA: TGCGCCAGCAGCCAAGTGGTCCCGGATGAGCAGTTCTTC. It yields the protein CASSQVVPDEQFF.

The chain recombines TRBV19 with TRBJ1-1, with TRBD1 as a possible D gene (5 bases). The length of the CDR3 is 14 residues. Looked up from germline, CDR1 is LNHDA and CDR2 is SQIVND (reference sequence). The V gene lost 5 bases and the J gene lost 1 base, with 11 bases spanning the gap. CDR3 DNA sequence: TGTGCCAGTAGTGCCCGACAGAGGAACACTGAAGCTTTCTTT. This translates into CASSARQRNTEAFF.

The CDR3 DNA follows: TGTGCCAGTAGTATCCGTCAGGGGACTGGCTACACCTTC. It specifies CASSIRQGTGYTF. The J gene is TRBJ1-2, the V gene TRBV19; perhaps TRBD1 as D (6 bases). Germline CDR1 is LNHDA and CDR2 is SQIVND (reference sequence). Deletions cut 3 bases from V and 7 bases from J, with 12 bases between. This CDR3 is 13 amino acids long.

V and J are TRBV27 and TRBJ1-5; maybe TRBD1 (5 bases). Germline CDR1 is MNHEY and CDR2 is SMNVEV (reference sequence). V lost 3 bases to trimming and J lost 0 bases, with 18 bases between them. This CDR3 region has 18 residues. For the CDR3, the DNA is TGTGCCAGCAGTTTTGCAGGACCACAGGTTCTTAGCAATCAGCCCCAGCATTTT. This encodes CASSFAGPQVLSNQPQHF.

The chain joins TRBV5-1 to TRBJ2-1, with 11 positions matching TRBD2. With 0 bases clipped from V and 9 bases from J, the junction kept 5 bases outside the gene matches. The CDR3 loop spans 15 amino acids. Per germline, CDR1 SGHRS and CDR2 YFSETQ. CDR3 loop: CASSLASGRSGEQFF. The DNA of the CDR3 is TGCGCCAGCAGCTTGGCTAGCGGGAGGTCGGGTGAGCAGTTCTTC.

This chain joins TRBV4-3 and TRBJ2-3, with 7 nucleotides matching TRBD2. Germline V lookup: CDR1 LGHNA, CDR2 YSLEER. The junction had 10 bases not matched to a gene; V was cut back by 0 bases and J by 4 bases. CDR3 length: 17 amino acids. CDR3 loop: CASSQEGSSGSPDTQYF. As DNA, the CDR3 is TGCGCCAGCAGCCAAGAGGGGAGTAGCGGGTCCCCAGATACGCAGTATTTT.

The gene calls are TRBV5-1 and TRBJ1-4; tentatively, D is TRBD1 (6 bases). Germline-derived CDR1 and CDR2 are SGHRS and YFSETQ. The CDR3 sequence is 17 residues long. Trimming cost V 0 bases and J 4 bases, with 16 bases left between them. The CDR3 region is CASSLEDSSKDNEKLFF. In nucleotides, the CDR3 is TGCGCCAGCAGCTTGGAGGACAGCAGTAAGGATAATGAAAAACTGTTTTTT.

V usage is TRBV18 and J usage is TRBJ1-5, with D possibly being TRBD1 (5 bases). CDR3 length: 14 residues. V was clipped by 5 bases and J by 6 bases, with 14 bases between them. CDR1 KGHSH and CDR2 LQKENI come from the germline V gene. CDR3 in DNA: TGTGCCAGCTCAGTAGACAGTGGCAGTCAGCCCCAGCATTTT. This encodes CASSVDSGSQPQHF.

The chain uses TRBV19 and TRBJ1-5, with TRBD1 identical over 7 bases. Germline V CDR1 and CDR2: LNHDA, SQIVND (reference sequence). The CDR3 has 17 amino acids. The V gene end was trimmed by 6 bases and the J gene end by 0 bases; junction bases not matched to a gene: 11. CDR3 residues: CASRNPLGTDSNQPQHF. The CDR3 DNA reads TGTGCCAGTAGGAATCCCCTTGGGACAGATAGCAATCAGCCCCAGCATTTT.